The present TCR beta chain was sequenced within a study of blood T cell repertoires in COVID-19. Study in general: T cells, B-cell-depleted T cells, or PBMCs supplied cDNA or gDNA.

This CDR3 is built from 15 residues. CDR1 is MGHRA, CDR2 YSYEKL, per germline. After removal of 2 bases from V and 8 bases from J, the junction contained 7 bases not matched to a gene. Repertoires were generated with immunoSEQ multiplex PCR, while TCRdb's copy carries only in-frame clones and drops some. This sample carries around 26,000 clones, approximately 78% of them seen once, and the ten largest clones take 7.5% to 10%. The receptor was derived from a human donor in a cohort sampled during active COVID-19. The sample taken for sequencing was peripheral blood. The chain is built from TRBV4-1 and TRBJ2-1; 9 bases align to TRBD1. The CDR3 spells CASSQPITGGYEQFF. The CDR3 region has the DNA TGCGCCAGCAGCCAACCTATCACAGGGGGCTATGAGCAGTTCTTC.